Shown below are 5 T cell receptor beta chains from a single sample sequenced in a study of tumor-infiltrating lymphocytes in primary liver carcinoma. The investigators made TCR beta cDNA from roughly 460 ng total RNA, using a constant-region primer. What produced the TCR beta libraries was three nested multiplex PCR rounds using slightly modified ARM-PCR. The opening two PCR rounds, ten to eleven cycles each, paired TRBV1-TRBV30 forward primers with a C-beta reverse primer. TCRdb re-analysed the multiplex PCR reads in MiXCR, keeping a single row per CDR3 protein. The table shows approximately 320,000 distinct CDR3 sequences, with roughly three fifths occurring only once. Unsorted whole blood supplied the blood RNA, and germline DNA was isolated too. The sample consisted of peripheral blood. These receptors were taken from a woman aged 25 to 45 with primary liver carcinoma and hepatitis B virus infection.

In regard to this clonotype: One end of the junction is discordant with germline, which a read error may explain. This chain links TRBV6-5 with TRBJ2-3, with no clear D. Germline CDR1 MNHEY, CDR2 SVGAGI. The CDR3 has 15 amino acids. The CDR3 sequence is CACSYSARTTDTQYF. The CDR3 coding sequence is TGTGCCTGCAGTTACTCGGCCAGGACCACAGATACGCAGTATTTT.

On this clonotype: A much larger clonotype is one base distant, so this may be a read error. The rearrangement uses TRBV6-6 and TRBJ2-7; 7 bases match TRBD2. CDR3 length: 15 amino acids. After removal of 6 bases from V and 1 base from J, the junction contained 9 bases not matched to a gene. Germline CDR1 is MNHNY and CDR2 is SVGAGI (reference sequence). For the CDR3, the DNA is TGTGCCAGCAGGGTGGGAGGGCCTGGTTCCTACGAGCAGTACTTC. Translated: CASRVGGPGSYEQYF.

A word on this clonotype: The junction and the germline gene differ at one end; a read error may be behind it. The V call is TRBV11-1, the J call TRBJ2-7; 9 nucleotides align to TRBD1. The CDR3 covers 14 residues. Germline CDR1 reads SGHAT; CDR2 reads FQDESV (reference sequence). For the CDR3, the DNA is TGTTCCAGCTGCCACAGGGGGCGAATTGACGAGCACTACTTC. Its protein product is CSSCHRGRIDEHYF.

As concerns this clonotype: This clone may be a read error of a much larger clone one base away. The chain carries TRBV29-1 and TRBJ2-5, with D maybe TRBD1 (6 bases). The CDR3 runs to 13 residues. Germline values: CDR1 SQVTM, CDR2 ANQGSEA. CDR3 nucleotides: TGCTGCGTCCCCACAGGGATGGTGGAGACCCAGTACTTC. It specifies CCVPTGMVETQYF.

To note about this clonotype: One end of the junction does not line up with germline, which may come from a read error. The rearrangement joins TRBV4-1 to TRBJ2-1; 14 bases are shared with TRBD2. CDR3 length: 21 residues. In germline, CDR1 is MGHRA, CDR2 YSYEKL. DNA for the CDR3: TGCACCAGCAGCCAAGAAAGAGGAGGGACTAGCGGGAGCCTTTCCTACAATGAGCAGTTCTTC. This translates into CTSSQERGGTSGSLSYNEQFF.